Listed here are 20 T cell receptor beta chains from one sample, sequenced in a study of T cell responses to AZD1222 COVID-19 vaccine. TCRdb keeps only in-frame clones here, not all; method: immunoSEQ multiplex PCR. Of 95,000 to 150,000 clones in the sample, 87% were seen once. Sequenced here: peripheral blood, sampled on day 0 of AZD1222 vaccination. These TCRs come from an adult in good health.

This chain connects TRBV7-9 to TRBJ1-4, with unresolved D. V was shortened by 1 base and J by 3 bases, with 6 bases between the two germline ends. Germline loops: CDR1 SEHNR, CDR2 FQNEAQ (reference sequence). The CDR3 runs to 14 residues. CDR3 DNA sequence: TGTGCCAGCAGCTTAGGGTACTCTAATGAAAAACTGTTTTTT. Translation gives CASSLGYSNEKLFF.

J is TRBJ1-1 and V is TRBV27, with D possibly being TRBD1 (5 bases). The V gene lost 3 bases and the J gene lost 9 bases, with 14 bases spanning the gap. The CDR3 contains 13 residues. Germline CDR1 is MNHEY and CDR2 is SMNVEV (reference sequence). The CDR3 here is CASSFAGGVQAFF. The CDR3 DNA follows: TGTGCCAGCAGTTTTGCGGGGGGAGTACAAGCTTTCTTT.

CDR3 sequence (DNA): TGTGCCAGCAGCTACGGCCTAGGCGGGACATATGGCTACACCTTC. Protein sequence: CASSYGLGGTYGYTF. The chain carries TRBV11-2 and TRBJ1-2; a possible D gene is TRBD1 (6 bases). Germline CDR1 and CDR2: SGHAT and FQNNGV. CDR3 size: 15 residues. The ends were cut back, 4 bases at V and 5 bases at J, with 17 bases in the middle.

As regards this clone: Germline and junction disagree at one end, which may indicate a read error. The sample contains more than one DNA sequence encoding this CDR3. The CDR3 DNA reads as TGTGCCAGCAGTCAAGGCTGGGGGTACACCTTC. Protein sequence: CASSQGWGYTF. The rearrangement links TRBV3-1 (or the pseudogene TRBV3-2) to TRBJ1-2, with D possibly matching TRBD1 (5 bases). This CDR3 contains 11 residues. CDR1 and CDR2 from the germline V gene are LGHDT and YNNKEL (reference sequence).

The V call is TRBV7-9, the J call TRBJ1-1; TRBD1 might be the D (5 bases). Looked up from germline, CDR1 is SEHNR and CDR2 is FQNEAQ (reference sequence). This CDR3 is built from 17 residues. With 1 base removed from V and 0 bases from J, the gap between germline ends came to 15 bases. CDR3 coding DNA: TGTGCCAGCAGCTTAGTGGGGGGTCGCGAAATGAACACTGAAGCTTTCTTT. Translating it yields CASSLVGGREMNTEAFF.

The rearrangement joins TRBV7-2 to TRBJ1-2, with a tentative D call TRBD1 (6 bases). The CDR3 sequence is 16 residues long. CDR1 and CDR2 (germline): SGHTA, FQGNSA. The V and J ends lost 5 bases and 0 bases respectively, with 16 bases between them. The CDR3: CASSPMGTLTNYGYTF. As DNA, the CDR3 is TGTGCCAGCAGCCCCATGGGGACACTGACTAACTATGGCTACACCTTC.

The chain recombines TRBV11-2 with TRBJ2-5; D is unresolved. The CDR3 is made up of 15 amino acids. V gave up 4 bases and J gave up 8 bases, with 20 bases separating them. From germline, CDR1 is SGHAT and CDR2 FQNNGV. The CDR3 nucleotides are TGTGCCAGCAGCTCACGTACCGACGGGCGGCAAACCCAGTACTTC. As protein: CASSSRTDGRQTQYF.

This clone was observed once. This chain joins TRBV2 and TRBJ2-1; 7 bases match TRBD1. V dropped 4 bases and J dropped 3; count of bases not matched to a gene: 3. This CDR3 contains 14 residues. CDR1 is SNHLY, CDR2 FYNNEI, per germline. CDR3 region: CASSARTGYNEQFF. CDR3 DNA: TGTGCCAGCAGTGCGAGGACAGGCTACAATGAGCAGTTCTTC.

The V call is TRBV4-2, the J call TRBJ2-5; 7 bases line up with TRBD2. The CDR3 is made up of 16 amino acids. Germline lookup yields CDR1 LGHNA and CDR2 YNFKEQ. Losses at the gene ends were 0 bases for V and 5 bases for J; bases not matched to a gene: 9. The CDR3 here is CASSQEGRGSVETQYF. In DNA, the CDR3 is TGTGCCAGCAGCCAAGAGGGGCGGGGGTCGGTGGAGACCCAGTACTTC.

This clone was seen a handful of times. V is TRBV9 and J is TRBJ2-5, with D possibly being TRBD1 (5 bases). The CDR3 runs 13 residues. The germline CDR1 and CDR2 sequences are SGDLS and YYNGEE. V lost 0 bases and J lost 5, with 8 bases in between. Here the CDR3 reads CASSVGRVETQYF. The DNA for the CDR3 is TGTGCCAGCAGCGTAGGCAGGGTGGAGACCCAGTACTTC.

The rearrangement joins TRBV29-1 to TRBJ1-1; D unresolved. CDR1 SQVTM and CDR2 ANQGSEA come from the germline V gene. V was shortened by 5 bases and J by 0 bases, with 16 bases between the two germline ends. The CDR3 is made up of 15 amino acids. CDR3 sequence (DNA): TGCAGCGTTTCACATCGAGTTCGGATGAACACTGAAGCTTTCTTT. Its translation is CSVSHRVRMNTEAFF. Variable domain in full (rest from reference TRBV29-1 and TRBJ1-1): SAVISQKPSRDICQRGTSLTIQCQVDSQVTMMFWYRQQPGQSLTLIATANQGSEATYESGFVIDKFPISRPNLTFSTLTVSNMSPEDSSIYLCSVSHRVRMNTEAFFGQGTRLTVV.

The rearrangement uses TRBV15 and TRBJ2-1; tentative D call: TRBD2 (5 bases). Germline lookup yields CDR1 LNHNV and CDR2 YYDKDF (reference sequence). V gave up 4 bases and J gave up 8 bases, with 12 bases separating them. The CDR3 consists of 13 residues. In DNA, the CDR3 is TGTGCCACCAGCACCCATACTAGTTATGAGCAGTTCTTC. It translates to CATSTHTSYEQFF.

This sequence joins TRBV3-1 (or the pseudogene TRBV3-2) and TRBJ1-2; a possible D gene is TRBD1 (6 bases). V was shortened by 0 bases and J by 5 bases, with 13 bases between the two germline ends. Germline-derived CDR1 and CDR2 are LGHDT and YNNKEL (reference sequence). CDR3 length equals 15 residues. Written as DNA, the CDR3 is TGTGCCAGCAGCCAAGATTCGACAGGCCCTTATGGCTACACCTTC. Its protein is CASSQDSTGPYGYTF.

CDR3 DNA: TGCGCCAGCAGCCCGTCCGGGACAAGGAATTCACCCCTCCACTTT. Its protein product is CASSPSGTRNSPLHF. The gene calls are TRBV4-3 and TRBJ1-6; the D gene is possibly TRBD1 (6 bases). V gave up 4 bases and J gave up 7 bases, with 14 bases separating them. CDR1 and CDR2 from the germline V gene are LGHNA and YSLEER. This CDR3 has 15 residues.

Here the CDR3 reads CASTVEGMNTEAFF. The DNA for the CDR3 is TGTGCCAGCACCGTGGAGGGGATGAACACTGAAGCTTTCTTT. The rearrangement joins TRBV5-6 to TRBJ1-1, with D perhaps TRBD1 (5 bases). The CDR3 length is 14 residues. The V end was cut by 6 bases, the J end by 0 bases, with 12 bases between. Germline assignment: CDR1 SGHDT and CDR2 YYEEEE. The full variable domain, its missing parts supplied by reference TRBV5-6 and TRBJ1-1, is DAGVTQSPTHLIKTRGQQVTLRCSPKSGHDTVSWYQQALGQGPQFIFQYYEEEERQRGNFPDRFSGHQFPNYSSELNVNALLLGDSALYLCASTVEGMNTEAFFGQGTRLTVV.

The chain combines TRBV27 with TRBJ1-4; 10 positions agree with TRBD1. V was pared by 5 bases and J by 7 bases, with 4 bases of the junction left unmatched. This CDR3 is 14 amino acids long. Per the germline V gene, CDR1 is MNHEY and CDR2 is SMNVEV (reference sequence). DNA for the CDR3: TGTGCCAGCAGTCGACAGGGGGCATTTGAAAAACTGTTTTTT. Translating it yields CASSRQGAFEKLFF.

The CDR3 DNA is TGCGCCAGCAGCTTGGCGATCGTGAACACCGGGGAGCTGTTTTTT. This translates into CASSLAIVNTGELFF. This chain joins TRBV5-1 and TRBJ2-2; D unclear. Per germline, CDR1 SGHRS and CDR2 YFSETQ. This CDR3 has 15 residues. V lost 0 bases and J 1 base, leaving 7 bases between the germline ends.

This CDR3 is CASSQRAEKLFF. Here the CDR3 DNA reads TGTGCCAGCAGCCAAAGAGCGGAAAAACTGTTTTTT. This chain joins TRBV7-9 and TRBJ1-4; no clear D gene. Germline values: CDR1 SEHNR, CDR2 FQNEAQ (reference sequence). With 5 bases removed from V and 8 bases from J, the gap between germline ends came to 9 bases. This CDR3 region has 12 residues.

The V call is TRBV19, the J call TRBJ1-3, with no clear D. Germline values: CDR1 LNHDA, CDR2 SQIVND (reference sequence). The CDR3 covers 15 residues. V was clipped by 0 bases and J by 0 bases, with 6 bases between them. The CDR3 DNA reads TGTGCCAGTAGTATAGAGTACCGCTCTGGAAACACCATATATTTT. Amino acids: CASSIEYRSGNTIYF.

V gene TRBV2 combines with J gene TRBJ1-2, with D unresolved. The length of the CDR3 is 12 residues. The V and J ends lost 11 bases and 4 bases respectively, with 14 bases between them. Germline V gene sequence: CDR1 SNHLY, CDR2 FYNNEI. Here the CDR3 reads CAPGGSGYGYTF. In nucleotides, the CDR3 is TGTGCCCCCGGTGGCAGCGGCTATGGCTACACCTTC.